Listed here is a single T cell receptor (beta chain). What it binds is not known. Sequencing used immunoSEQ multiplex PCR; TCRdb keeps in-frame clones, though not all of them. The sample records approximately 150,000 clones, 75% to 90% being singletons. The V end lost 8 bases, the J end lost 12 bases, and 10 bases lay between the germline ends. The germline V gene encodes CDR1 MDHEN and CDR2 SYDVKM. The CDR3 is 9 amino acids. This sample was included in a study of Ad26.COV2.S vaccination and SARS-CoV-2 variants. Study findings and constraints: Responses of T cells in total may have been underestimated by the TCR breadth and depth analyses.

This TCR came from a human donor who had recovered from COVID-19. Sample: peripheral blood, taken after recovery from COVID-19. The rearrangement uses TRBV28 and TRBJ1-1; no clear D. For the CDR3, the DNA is TGTGCCAGCGGAAGATCCTCTTTCTTT. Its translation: CASGRSSFF.